This TCR beta chain was captured in a study of CD8 T cells in ankylosing spondylitis. General study results and limits: A motif in TCR beta, a set of under ten highly homologous variants, appeared characteristic of ankylosing spondylitis blood.

In the case of this clonotype: Its specificity is unknown.

It was by quantitative 5'-RACE with molecular barcodes that TCR beta libraries were made. One entry per CDR3 protein, called by TCRdb with MiXCR from the 5' RACE reads. The profile shows roughly 250,000 distinct CDR3 sequences, approximately 10% of them singletons. V was trimmed by 3 bases and J by 4 bases, leaving 7 bases between them. Germline V gene lookup returns CDR1 SGHRS and CDR2 YFSETQ. CDR3 length equals 12 residues. The rearrangement uses TRBV5-1 and TRBJ1-1; D remains ambiguous. Sequenced material: blood, either unsorted or a sorted T cell fraction (not recorded which). This receptor was obtained from a male donor with ankylosing spondylitis or in good health (not recorded which). CDR3 sequence: CASSSGCTEAFF. The DNA of the CDR3 is TGCGCCAGCAGCTCGGGATGCACTGAAGCTTTCTTT. Full variable domain (missing parts from reference TRBV5-1 and TRBJ1-1): KAGVTQTPRYLIKTRGQQVTLSCSPISGHRSVSWYQQTPGQGLQFLFEYFSETQRNKGNFPGRFSGRQFSNSRSEMNVSTLELGDSALYLCASSSGCTEAFFGQGTRLTVV.